This T cell receptor beta chain was identified during a study of blood T cell repertoires in COVID-19. The CDR3 runs 15 residues. After removal of 3 bases from V and 2 bases from J, the junction contained 3 bases not matched to a gene. Germline V gene lookup returns CDR1 SGDLS and CDR2 YYNGEE. Here immunoSEQ multiplex PCR was the method, and the copy in TCRdb shows in-frame clones only, minus some. The sample has 35,000 to 45,000 clones, around 79% seen once. V and J are TRBV9 and TRBJ1-4; 8 nucleotides agree with TRBD1. The sample comprised peripheral blood. The receptor's source is a man in his 70s with acute or convalescent COVID-19. CDR3 loop: CASSEDRGTNEKLFF. The CDR3 DNA reads as TGTGCCAGCAGCGAAGACAGGGGCACTAATGAAAAACTGTTTTTT.